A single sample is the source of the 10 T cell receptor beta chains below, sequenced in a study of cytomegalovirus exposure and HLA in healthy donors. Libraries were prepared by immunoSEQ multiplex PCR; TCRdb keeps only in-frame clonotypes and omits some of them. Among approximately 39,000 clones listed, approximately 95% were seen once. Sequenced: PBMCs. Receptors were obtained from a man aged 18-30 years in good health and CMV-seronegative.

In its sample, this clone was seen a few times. Written as DNA, the CDR3 is TGCGCCAGCAGCTCTCCACAGGTGCGCGAGCAGTACTTC. Its translation: CASSSPQVREQYF. The V gene is TRBV5-1, the J gene TRBJ2-7; maybe TRBD1 (5 bases). The CDR3 spans 13 residues. Germline CDR1 SGHRS, CDR2 YFSETQ. V lost 3 bases and J 6 bases, leaving 13 bases between the germline ends.

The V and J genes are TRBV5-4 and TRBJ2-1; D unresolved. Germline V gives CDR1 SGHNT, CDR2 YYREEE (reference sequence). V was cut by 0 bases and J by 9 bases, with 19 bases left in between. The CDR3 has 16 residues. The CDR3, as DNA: TGTGCCAGCAGCTTGGGTATGACTTCGACCTTTGGTGAGCAGTTCTTC. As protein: CASSLGMTSTFGEQFF.

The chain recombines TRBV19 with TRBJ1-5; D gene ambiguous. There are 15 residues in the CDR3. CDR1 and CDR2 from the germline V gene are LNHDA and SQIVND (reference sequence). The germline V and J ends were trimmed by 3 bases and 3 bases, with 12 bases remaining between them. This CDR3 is CASSIEGRVNQPQHF. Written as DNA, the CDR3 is TGTGCCAGTAGTATTGAGGGCAGAGTCAATCAGCCCCAGCATTTT.

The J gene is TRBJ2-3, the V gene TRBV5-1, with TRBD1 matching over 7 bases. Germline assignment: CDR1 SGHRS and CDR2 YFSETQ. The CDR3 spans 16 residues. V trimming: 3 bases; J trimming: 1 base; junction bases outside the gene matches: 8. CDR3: CASSSQRGRGTDTQYF. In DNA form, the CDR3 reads TGCGCCAGCAGCTCGCAAAGGGGGCGAGGCACAGATACGCAGTATTTT. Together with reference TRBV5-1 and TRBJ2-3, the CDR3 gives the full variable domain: KAGVTQTPRYLIKTRGQQVTLSCSPISGHRSVSWYQQTPGQGLQFLFEYFSETQRNKGNFPGRFSGRQFSNSRSEMNVSTLELGDSALYLCASSSQRGRGTDTQYFGPGTRLTVL.

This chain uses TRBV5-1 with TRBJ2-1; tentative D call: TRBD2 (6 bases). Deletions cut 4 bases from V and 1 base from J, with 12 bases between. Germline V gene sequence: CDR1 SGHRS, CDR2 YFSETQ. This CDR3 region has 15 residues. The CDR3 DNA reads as TGCGCCAGCAGCCTCGAGACTAGATCCTACAATGAGCAGTTCTTC. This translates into CASSLETRSYNEQFF.

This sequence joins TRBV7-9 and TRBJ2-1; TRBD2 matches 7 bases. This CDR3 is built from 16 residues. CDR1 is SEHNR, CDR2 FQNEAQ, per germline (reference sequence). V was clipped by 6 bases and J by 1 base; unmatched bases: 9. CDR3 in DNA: TGTGCCAGCAGACCCGCTAGCGGCCATTCCTACAATGAGCAGTTCTTC. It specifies CASRPASGHSYNEQFF.

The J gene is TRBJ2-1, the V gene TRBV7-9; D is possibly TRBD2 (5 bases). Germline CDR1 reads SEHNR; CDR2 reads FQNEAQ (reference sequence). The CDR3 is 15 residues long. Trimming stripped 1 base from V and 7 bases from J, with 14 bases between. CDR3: CASSLDFSVRNEQFF. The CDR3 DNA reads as TGTGCCAGCAGCTTAGATTTTAGCGTCCGAAATGAGCAGTTCTTC.

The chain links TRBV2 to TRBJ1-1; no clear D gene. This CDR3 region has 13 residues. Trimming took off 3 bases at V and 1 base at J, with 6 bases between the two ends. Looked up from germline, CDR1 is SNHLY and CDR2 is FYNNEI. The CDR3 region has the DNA TGTGCCAGCAGTGAGAGCCCGAACACTGAAGCTTTCTTT. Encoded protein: CASSESPNTEAFF.

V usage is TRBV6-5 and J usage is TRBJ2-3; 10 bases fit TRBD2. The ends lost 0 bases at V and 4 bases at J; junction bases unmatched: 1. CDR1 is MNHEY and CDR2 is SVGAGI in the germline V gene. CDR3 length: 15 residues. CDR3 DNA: TGTGCCAGCAGTTACTCAGCGGGGGGGGCAGATACGCAGTATTTT. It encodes CASSYSAGGADTQYF.

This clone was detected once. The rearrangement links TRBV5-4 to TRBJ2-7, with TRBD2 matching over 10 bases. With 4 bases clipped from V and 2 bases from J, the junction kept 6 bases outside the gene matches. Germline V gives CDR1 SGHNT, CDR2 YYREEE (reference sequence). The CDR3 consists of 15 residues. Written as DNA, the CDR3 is TGTGCCAGCAGCAGGCCTAGCGGGGGTACCTACGAGCAGTACTTC. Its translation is CASSRPSGGTYEQYF.